This entry lists 21 T cell receptor beta chains sequenced from one sample in a study of T-cell memory formation after mild COVID-19. TCRdb itself ran the 5' RACE reads through MiXCR, one entry per CDR3 protein. The sample contains around 300,000 distinct CDR3 sequences, around 15% of which appear only once. The sample comprised PBMCs or a T cell subset sorted from them (not recorded which). The receptors originated from a man younger than 35 who had mild COVID-19 (a few samples of this study predate the infection). Cell type and time point are not known.

CDR3 residues: CASRPGLADPEETQYF. For the CDR3, the DNA is TGTGCCAGCAGACCGGGACTAGCGGACCCCGAAGAGACCCAGTACTTC. The chain recombines TRBV27 with TRBJ2-5; 11 nucleotides align to TRBD2. The CDR3 spans 16 residues. Germline V gene lookup returns CDR1 MNHEY and CDR2 SMNVEV (reference sequence). With 6 bases clipped from V and 3 bases from J, the junction kept 9 bases outside the gene matches.

This clonotype has at least ten counts. This rearrangement joins TRBV10-3 to TRBJ2-1, with D unclear. Between the trimmed V and J ends, which lost 2 bases and 9 bases, there was a span of 8 bases. CDR3 length: 12 residues. CDR1 ENHRY and CDR2 SYGVKD come from the germline V gene. The CDR3 loop is CAISEPDGEQFF. The CDR3 DNA follows: TGTGCCATCAGTGAGCCTGACGGTGAGCAGTTCTTC.

Ten or more counts support this clonotype. The chain recombines TRBV10-3 with TRBJ2-1; the match to TRBD2 covers 9 bases. Germline lookup yields CDR1 ENHRY and CDR2 SYGVKD. The CDR3 totals 15 residues. With 2 bases clipped from V and 6 bases from J, the junction kept 5 bases outside the gene matches. For the CDR3, the DNA is TGTGCCATCAGTGAGCAAGCGGGGGGCAGCAATGAGCAGTTCTTC. It codes for CAISEQAGGSNEQFF.

This clonotype was detected a few times. The chain uses TRBV20-1 and TRBJ2-7; TRBD1 matches at 11 bases. CDR3 length: 16 residues. Losses at the gene ends were 3 bases for V and 2 bases for J; bases not matched to a gene: 9. Germline values: CDR1 DFQATT, CDR2 SNEGSKA (reference sequence). The CDR3 nucleotides read TGCAGTGCTAGGAAACTACCGGGACAGGGGGCCTACGAGCAGTACTTC. Amino acids: CSARKLPGQGAYEQYF.

In this sample, this clonotype turned up once. The V gene is TRBV7-8, the J gene TRBJ2-1; 9 nucleotides agree with TRBD2. J lost 9 bases, V lost 3 bases, and 3 bases had no gene match. This CDR3 has 13 amino acids. The V gene's germline CDR1 is SGHVS and CDR2 FQNEAQ. CDR3 coding DNA: TGTGCCAGCAGCTTTAGCGGGGGTAGTGAGCAGTTCTTC. It yields the protein CASSFSGGSEQFF.

The genes are TRBV2 and TRBJ1-5; TRBD1 is a possible D gene (5 bases). CDR1 and CDR2 from the germline V gene are SNHLY and FYNNEI. The germline V and J ends were trimmed by 8 bases and 9 bases, with 14 bases remaining between them. The CDR3 length is 12 residues. The CDR3 sequence: CASGTSQGPQHF. The DNA for the CDR3 is TGTGCCAGCGGGACTTCCCAGGGGCCCCAGCATTTT.

The V call is TRBV6-5, the J call TRBJ1-5; D gene unclear. The germline V gene has CDR1 MNHEY and CDR2 SVGAGI. This CDR3 has 15 amino acids. V shed 6 bases and J shed 0 bases, with 12 bases lying between them. This CDR3 is CASSHGVASNQPQHF. CDR3 DNA: TGTGCCAGCAGCCACGGGGTCGCTAGCAATCAGCCCCAGCATTTT.

This clonotype was seen at least ten times. V gene TRBV5-1 combines with J gene TRBJ1-1, with D possibly TRBD1 on 5 matching bases. From germline, CDR1 is SGHRS and CDR2 YFSETQ. The CDR3 is 19 amino acids. V lost 4 bases and J 1 base, leaving 26 bases between the germline ends. CDR3 in DNA: TGCGCCAGCAGCATGGACGGACCGGGACGTAAAGATGGGAACACTGAAGCTTTCTTT. Translation: CASSMDGPGRKDGNTEAFF.

The rearrangement uses TRBV24-1 and TRBJ2-1; D could derive from TRBD1 or TRBD2 (6 bases each). CDR1 is KGHDR and CDR2 is SFDVKD in the germline V gene. V dropped 4 bases and J dropped 7 bases, with 19 bases sitting between them. This CDR3 comprises 16 residues. CDR3: CATSDPVTGARNEQFF. DNA of the CDR3: TGTGCCACCAGTGACCCGGTGACGGGGGCGCGGAATGAGCAGTTCTTC.

This clonotype was counted between two and nine times. V is TRBV7-8 and J is TRBJ2-1, with TRBD2 matching 7 bases. The CDR3 has 21 amino acids. Losses at the gene ends were 2 bases for V and 0 bases for J; bases not matched to a gene: 19. CDR1 is SGHVS and CDR2 is FQNEAQ in the germline V gene. The CDR3 DNA is TGTGCCAGCAGCTTAAACGGGGAGGGTGGGTCTCTTCAGGGCTCCTACAATGAGCAGTTCTTC. Translated: CASSLNGEGGSLQGSYNEQFF.

This chain connects TRBV9 to TRBJ1-1; tentatively, D is TRBD1 (5 bases). The CDR3 is made up of 15 amino acids. Per germline, CDR1 SGDLS and CDR2 YYNGEE. V dropped 4 bases and J dropped 6 bases, with 19 bases sitting between them. The DNA for the CDR3 is TGTGCCAGCAGCCCGAGCGGGGGTGGACGGGCTGAAGCTTTCTTT. Its translation is CASSPSGGGRAEAFF.

Only a few counts were recorded for this clonotype. This chain links TRBV20-1 with TRBJ2-1; D possibly corresponds to TRBD2 (5 bases). Germline CDR1 DFQATT, CDR2 SNEGSKA (reference sequence). The length of the CDR3 is 15 residues. Trimming shortened V by 0 bases and J by 4 bases, and 13 bases separated the two germline ends. The CDR3 loop reads CSARDRTLGYNEQFF. CDR3 coding DNA: TGCAGTGCTAGAGATCGGACTTTAGGGTACAATGAGCAGTTCTTC.

At least ten counts were recorded for this clonotype. V usage is TRBV6-5 and J usage is TRBJ2-3; 8 positions agree with TRBD2. The CDR3 has 17 residues. Germline V gene data show CDR1 as MNHEY and CDR2 as SVGAGI. V shed 5 bases and J 1 base; nucleotides not matched to a gene: 11. CDR3 amino acids: CASSRPLGAGGTDTQYF. CDR3 in DNA: TGTGCCAGCAGTCGTCCCCTGGGAGCGGGGGGCACAGATACGCAGTATTTT.

This CDR3 reads CSAIISGPPYEQYF. The CDR3 DNA reads TGCAGTGCTATAATTAGCGGCCCTCCCTACGAGCAGTACTTC. The genes are TRBV20-1 and TRBJ2-7, with a tentative D call TRBD2 (6 bases). Germline assignment: CDR1 DFQATT and CDR2 SNEGSKA (reference sequence). This CDR3 is built from 14 residues. V was trimmed by 4 bases and J by 2 bases, leaving 15 bases between them.

This clonotype was seen a few times. The chain recombines TRBV12-3 or TRBV12-4 with TRBJ1-5, with D unclear. CDR3 size: 14 residues. V dropped 4 bases and J dropped 0 bases, with 7 bases sitting between them. The CDR3 coding sequence is TGTGCCAGCAGTTGGGCAGGTAGCAATCAGCCCCAGCATTTT. The encoded protein is CASSWAGSNQPQHF.

This clonotype appeared a few times. The rearrangement links TRBV27 to TRBJ1-1, with TRBD1 matching over 10 bases. Per germline, CDR1 MNHEY and CDR2 SMNVEV (reference sequence). CDR3 size: 14 residues. Trimming at V came to 5 bases and at J to 6 bases, leaving 6 bases not matched to a gene. This chain's CDR3 is CASSRQGALSEAFF. For the CDR3, the DNA is TGTGCCAGCAGTCGACAGGGGGCCTTGTCTGAAGCTTTCTTT.

V usage is TRBV4-2 and J usage is TRBJ1-5; unclear D gene. V lost 0 bases and J 1 base, leaving 7 bases between the germline ends. This CDR3 has 15 amino acids. Germline CDR1 reads LGHNA; CDR2 reads YNFKEQ. Written as DNA, the CDR3 is TGTGCCAGCAGCCAAGATCTCACCAGCAATCAGCCCCAGCATTTT. Residues: CASSQDLTSNQPQHF.

The chain combines TRBV20-1 with TRBJ1-2, with D unclear. Trimming left V 6 bases short and J 3 bases short, with 11 bases between. This CDR3 comprises 12 residues. Germline CDR1 reads DFQATT; CDR2 reads SNEGSKA (reference sequence). The CDR3: CSATPAYYGYTF. The DNA for the CDR3 is TGCAGTGCCACTCCGGCCTACTATGGCTACACCTTC.

The V call is TRBV4-1, the J call TRBJ2-3; either TRBD1 or TRBD2 may fit D (5 bases each). V lost 0 bases to trimming and J lost 3 bases, with 10 bases between them. The CDR3 has 15 amino acids. Per germline, CDR1 MGHRA and CDR2 YSYEKL. CDR3 loop: CASSQDSRGTDTQYF. Here the CDR3 DNA reads TGCGCCAGCAGCCAAGATTCGAGGGGAACAGATACGCAGTATTTT.

This chain's CDR3 is CASRPDGHTQYF. CDR3 nucleotides: TGTGCCAGCAGACCCGACGGACATACGCAGTATTTT. V and J are TRBV7-9 and TRBJ2-3, with D unclear. The V gene's germline CDR1 is SEHNR and CDR2 FQNEAQ (reference sequence). Trimming shortened V by 6 bases and J by 7 bases, and 11 bases separated the two germline ends. The CDR3 is made up of 12 amino acids.

This clonotype was detected only a few times. The CDR3 is CASSLRTGTSGNEQFF. CDR3 DNA: TGTGCCAGCAGCCTAAGAACCGGGACGTCGGGGAATGAGCAGTTCTTC. The chain joins TRBV7-9 to TRBJ2-1; either TRBD1 or TRBD2 may supply D (5 bases each). Germline values: CDR1 SEHNR, CDR2 FQNEAQ (reference sequence). V lost 5 bases to trimming and J lost 7 bases, with 21 bases between them. This CDR3 contains 16 residues.